This entry is about one TCR beta chain. Other nucleotide sequences in the sample specify the same CDR3. These data are taken from a study of control samples from healthy donors and cancer patients. The V and J ends lost 0 bases and 7 bases respectively, with 3 bases between them. The CDR3 runs 12 residues. Using immunoSEQ multiplex PCR, the repertoire was profiled, and TCRdb retains in-frame clones only, with some absent. This sample has 390,000 or so clones, with approximately 90% found just once. This rearrangement joins TRBV12-3 or TRBV12-4 to TRBJ1-4; D gene uncertain. Material for sequencing was PBMCs. The sequence was collected from a middle-aged man with head and neck cancer. CDR3 protein: CASSLALEKLFF. Written as DNA, the CDR3 is TGTGCCAGCAGTTTAGCTCTTGAAAAACTGTTTTTT.